The present T cell receptor (beta chain) was sequenced within a study of cytomegalovirus exposure and HLA in healthy donors. Study-wide points: Productive status was seen about 87% or about 30% of the time for most TCR beta V segments in an earlier analysis. When a later analysis compared HLA-associated TCR beta chains with equally common others, the HLA-associated chains turned out to be more clonally expanded and to have lower generation probabilities.

It was with 60 Vbeta and 13 Jbeta primers that the PCR ran. Only in-frame clones appear in the TCRdb table, and some are missing; sequencing was by immunoSEQ multiplex PCR. The sample shows under 150,000 clones, 65% to 85% of them seen only once. Only one count was recorded for this clone. The antigen remains undetermined. The junction had 15 bases not matched to a gene; V was cut back by 7 bases and J by 8 bases. Germline V CDR1 and CDR2: SGHRS, YFSETQ. CDR3 size: 16 residues. The TCR was taken from a woman aged 35 to 49 in good health and CMV-seropositive. The rearrangement uses TRBV5-1 and TRBJ2-1; TRBD1 matches at 10 bases. Source material: PBMCs. CDR3 residues: CASSSTGTGVFDEQFF. CDR3 in DNA: TGCGCCAGCTCAAGCACCGGGACAGGGGTTTTCGATGAGCAGTTCTTC.